The clone carrying this T cell receptor (beta chain) was observed at least ten times. The sample originates from a study of blood T cells in healthy people across ages. In germline, CDR1 is SGHKS, CDR2 YYEKEE (reference sequence). CDR3 length equals 14 residues. The V gene end was trimmed by 3 bases and the J gene end by 5 bases; junction bases not matched to a gene: 5. A J-beta primer mix and a sample-barcoded 5' primer were used in a second PCR of about 7 to 12 cycles. One entry per CDR3 protein results from TCRdb running MiXCR on the 5' RACE reads. Of hundreds of thousands of distinct CDR3 sequences detected, around 28% appear once; the ten largest clones hold around a sixth.

Source material: blood. The V gene is TRBV5-5, the J gene TRBJ2-7; 10 bases align to TRBD1. The clonotype comes from a woman of 80 years or more in good health. The CDR3 sequence is CASSWGTGVNEQYF. DNA of the CDR3: TGTGCCAGCAGCTGGGGGACAGGGGTTAACGAGCAGTACTTC. Complete variable domain (other parts from reference TRBV5-5 and TRBJ2-7): DAGVTQSPTHLIKTRGQQVTLRCSPISGHKSVSWYQQVLGQGPQFIFQYYEKEERGRGNFPDRFSARQFPNYSSELNVNALLLGDSALYLCASSWGTGVNEQYFGPGTRLTVT.